This is a list of T cell receptor beta chains from one sample in a study of T cell changes during pregnancy in multiple sclerosis. Using immunoSEQ multiplex PCR, the repertoire was profiled, and TCRdb retains in-frame clones only, with some absent. The table shows some 44,000 clones, with about 87% occurring only once. The sample was CD4+ T cells from peripheral blood mononuclear cells, taken in the second trimester of pregnancy. All receptors derive from a female donor with multiple sclerosis, enrolled in a pregnancy study. The CDR3 runs from the conserved cysteine through the conserved F or W. A D gene is named only where the DNA matches it firmly. Not all rows give a size; the values are once, few, many and, for expanded clones, a class.

v_call	j_call	d_call	clone_size	cdr3_aa	cdr3_nt
TRBV27	TRBJ2-7	TRBD2	NA	CASSLKGLHSYEQYF	TGTGCCAGCAGTTTAAAGGGACTACACTCCTACGAGCAGTACTTC
TRBV5-1	TRBJ2-2	TRBD1	NA	CASSLEGATGELFF	TGCGCCAGCAGCTTGGAGGGGGCAACCGGGGAGCTGTTTTTT
TRBV6-5	TRBJ2-7	TRBD2	NA	CASSSGTTGSYEQYF	TGTGCCAGCAGTTCCGGGACTACCGGCTCCTACGAGCAGTACTTC
TRBV7-9	TRBJ1-1	TRBD1	NA	CASSKDGQGVMNTEAFF	TGTGCCAGCAGCAAGGATGGACAGGGGGTTATGAACACTGAAGCTTTCTTT
TRBV11-1	TRBJ2-3	NA	once	CASTSGGYTDTQYF	TGTGCCAGTACCTCTGGGGGCTACACAGATACGCAGTATTTT
TRBV15	TRBJ2-7	TRBD2	NA	CATSREFQLAVYF	TGTGCCACCAGCAGAGAGTTTCAACTAGCGGTCTACTTC
TRBV11-3	TRBJ2-3	TRBD2	NA	CASSSGGGGRTDTQYF	TGTGCCAGCAGCTCCGGCGGGGGGGGGCGCACAGATACGCAGTATTTT
TRBV2	TRBJ2-3	TRBD2	NA	CASSYLAGGPTDTQYF	TGTGCCAGCAGTTATCTAGCGGGAGGCCCCACAGATACGCAGTATTTT
TRBV7-3	TRBJ2-3	NA	NA	CASSLGGLRTDTQYF	TGTGCCAGCAGCTTGGGGGGACTGCGCACAGATACGCAGTATTTT
TRBV9	TRBJ2-7	TRBD2	NA	CASSVGAGALYEQYF	TGTGCCAGCAGCGTAGGGGCGGGAGCACTCTACGAGCAGTACTTC
TRBV7-9	TRBJ2-5	TRBD2	NA	CASSWGGETQYF	TGTGCCAGCAGCTGGGGGGGTGAGACCCAGTACTTC
TRBV6-1	TRBJ1-4	TRBD1	few	CASSGGTGVLEKLFF	TGTGCCAGCAGTGGTGGGACAGGGGTCTTGGAAAAACTGTTTTTT
TRBV6-5	TRBJ2-1	TRBD2	once	CASIGLAGVGNEQFF	TGTGCCAGCATCGGACTAGCGGGAGTGGGGAATGAGCAGTTCTTC
TRBV11-2	TRBJ2-7	NA	NA	CASSLLRSSFSYEQYF	TGTGCCAGCAGCTTGCTCAGATCTAGCTTCTCCTACGAGCAGTACTTC
TRBV5-4	TRBJ2-5	TRBD1	NA	CASSSPGQGKETQYF	TGTGCCAGCAGCTCCCCGGGACAGGGAAAAGAGACCCAGTACTTC
TRBV6-1	TRBJ2-3	TRBD2	once	CASSGLAGGGTDTQYF	TGTGCCAGCAGTGGACTAGCGGGAGGTGGCACAGATACGCAGTATTTT
TRBV5-8	TRBJ2-7	NA	NA	CASSRFLGIDQEAYF	TGTGCCAGCAGCCGTTTCCTGGGTATTGATCAGGAGGCGTACTTC
TRBV5-4	TRBJ2-1	TRBD1	NA	CASTTPGQGGMNEQFF	TGTGCCAGCACCACTCCGGGACAGGGGGGAATGAATGAGCAGTTCTTC
TRBV4-3	TRBJ2-3	TRBD2	NA	CASSQEWREPDTQYF	TGCGCCAGCAGCCAAGAATGGCGGGAGCCAGATACGCAGTATTTT
TRBV7-8	TRBJ2-4	NA	NA	CASSLGGRGDIQYF	TGTGCCAGCAGCTTAGGAGGTCGGGGAGACATTCAGTACTTC
TRBV19	TRBJ2-7	NA	NA	CASKRTVGGLTYEQYF	TGTGCCAGTAAGAGGACAGTCGGGGGGTTAACCTACGAGCAGTACTTC
TRBV23-1	TRBJ2-1	TRBD2	NA	CASSQGLAGNNEQFF	TGCGCCAGCAGTCAAGGGCTAGCGGGTAACAATGAGCAGTTCTTC
TRBV19	TRBJ2-1	TRBD2	NA	CATRPKLAGGFYNEQFF	TGTGCCACTAGACCCAAACTAGCGGGAGGATTTTACAATGAGCAGTTCTTC
TRBV2	TRBJ2-5	NA	NA	CASTSDSHEQYF	TGTGCCAGCACCTCGGACTCACATGAGCAGTACTTC
TRBV5-1	TRBJ2-3	NA	NA	CASSVGGVADTQYF	TGCGCCAGCAGCGTAGGGGGAGTGGCAGATACGCAGTATTTT
TRBV7-9	TRBJ1-5	TRBD1	NA	CASSGQDNQPQHF	TGTGCCAGCAGCGGACAGGACAATCAGCCCCAGCATTTT
TRBV4-1	TRBJ2-3	TRBD2	NA	CASSQVGLAADTQYF	TGCGCCAGCAGCCAAGTGGGACTAGCGGCAGATACGCAGTATTTT
TRBV7-2	TRBJ2-7	TRBD1	NA	CASSRPGTARHEQYF	TGTGCCAGCAGCCGACCCGGGACAGCAAGGCACGAGCAGTACTTC
TRBV5-1	TRBJ1-4	TRBD1	NA	CASSTGTGGLEKLFF	TGCGCCAGCAGCACCGGGACAGGGGGCCTTGAAAAACTGTTTTTT
TRBV5-6	TRBJ2-7	TRBD2	NA	CASSLAGGGVYF	TGTGCCAGCAGCTTGGCCGGGGGAGGGGTGTACTTC
TRBV5-1	TRBJ1-1	NA	NA	CASSLAGMNTEAFF	TGCGCCAGCAGCTTGGCGGGGATGAACACTGAAGCTTTCTTT
TRBV2	TRBJ2-2	NA	NA	CASSEISAGGELFF	TGTGCCAGCAGTGAAATTTCGGCAGGCGGGGAGCTGTTTTTT
TRBV30	TRBJ2-7	NA	NA	CAWSTGTLSYEQYF	TGTGCCTGGAGTACAGGGACCCTTTCCTACGAGCAGTACTTC
TRBV28	TRBJ1-2	TRBD1	NA	CASSFPQGAAYGYTF	TGTGCCAGCAGTTTCCCACAGGGGGCTGCTTATGGCTACACCTTC
TRBV29-1	TRBJ1-1	NA	few	CSVAGLLNTEAFF	TGCAGCGTTGCTGGACTGCTGAACACTGAAGCTTTCTTT
TRBV9	TRBJ2-2	NA	NA	CASSVYGRATGELFF	TGTGCCAGCAGCGTCTACGGGAGAGCCACCGGGGAGCTGTTTTTT
TRBV11-2	TRBJ2-5	TRBD2	NA	CASSVGTSGRVETQYF	TGTGCCAGCAGCGTCGGGACTAGCGGGAGAGTTGAGACCCAGTACTTC
TRBV18	TRBJ2-1	NA	NA	CASSPNRASSYNEQFF	TGTGCCAGCTCACCTAACAGGGCCAGCTCCTACAATGAGCAGTTCTTC
TRBV30	TRBJ1-2	TRBD1	NA	CAWSIGQDYGYTF	TGTGCCTGGAGTATCGGACAGGACTATGGCTACACCTTC
TRBV7-2	TRBJ2-3	NA	NA	CASSSTLRTQYF	TGTGCCAGCAGCTCGACCTTGAGGACGCAGTATTTT
TRBV11-1	TRBJ2-1	NA	NA	CASRAPQSYNEQFF	TGTGCCAGCAGGGCTCCCCAGTCCTACAATGAGCAGTTCTTC
TRBV7-2	TRBJ2-7	NA	NA	CASSLRSESSYEQYF	TGTGCCAGCAGCTTAAGATCGGAGAGCTCCTACGAGCAGTACTTC
TRBV30	TRBJ1-3	NA	NA	CAWSGDITGNTIYF	TGTGCCTGGAGTGGGGACATCACTGGAAACACCATATATTTT
TRBV7-3	TRBJ1-1	NA	NA	CASSLNAGGVGTEAFF	TGTGCCAGCAGCTTAAATGCTGGCGGGGTAGGCACTGAAGCTTTCTTT
TRBV5-1	TRBJ2-5	NA	NA	CASSLGQFDRKTQYF	TGCGCCAGCAGCTTGGGACAGTTCGACAGGAAGACCCAGTACTTC
TRBV7-6	TRBJ1-1	NA	few	CASSSRGTEAFF	TGTGCCAGCAGCTCTAGGGGAACTGAAGCTTTCTTT
TRBV28	TRBJ2-7	TRBD1	NA	CASRNPGTGLDEQYF	TGTGCCAGCAGGAACCCCGGGACAGGGCTCGACGAGCAGTACTTC
TRBV30	TRBJ1-2	TRBD1	NA	CANRGRDYGYTF	TGTGCCAACAGGGGGCGGGACTATGGCTACACCTTC
TRBV9	TRBJ2-4	NA	NA	CASNSGLAKNIQYF	TGTGCCAGCAACAGTGGCCTAGCCAAAAACATTCAGTACTTC
TRBV7-2	TRBJ2-1	TRBD2	NA	CASRRTSSSSYNEQFF	TGTGCCAGCAGAAGGACTAGTTCCAGCTCCTACAATGAGCAGTTCTTC